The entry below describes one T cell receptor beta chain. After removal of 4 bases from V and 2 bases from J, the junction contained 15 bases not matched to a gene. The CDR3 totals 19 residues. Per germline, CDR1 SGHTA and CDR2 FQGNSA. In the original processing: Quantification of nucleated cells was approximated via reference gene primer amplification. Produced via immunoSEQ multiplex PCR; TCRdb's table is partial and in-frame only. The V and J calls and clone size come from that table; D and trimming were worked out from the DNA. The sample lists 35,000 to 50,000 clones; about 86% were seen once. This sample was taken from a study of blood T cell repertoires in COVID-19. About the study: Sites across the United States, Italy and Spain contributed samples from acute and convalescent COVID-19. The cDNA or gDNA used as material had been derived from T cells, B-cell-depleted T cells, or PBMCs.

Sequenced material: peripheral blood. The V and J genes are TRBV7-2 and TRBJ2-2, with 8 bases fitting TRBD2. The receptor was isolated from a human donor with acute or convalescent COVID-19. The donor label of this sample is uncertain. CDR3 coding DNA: TGTGCCAGCAGCTCACCAGGCGGACCAGCGGGGGTAAACACCGGGGAGCTGTTTTTT. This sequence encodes CASSSPGGPAGVNTGELFF.